This TCR beta chain appears in the sequencing data of a study of T cell repertoires in cytomegalovirus infection. Looking at the study overall: CMV infection and matching HLA type were both indicated by public TCR beta signatures. General study results and limits: Carriers of CMV plus the relevant HLA were identified by cumulative public TCR beta family frequency. HLA-C-restricted CMV-specific TCR beta clonotypes were dominant in the ex vivo response.

This clonotype turned up a few times. Its antigen is undetermined. The CDR3 has 16 residues. Germline V lookup: CDR1 SGHVS, CDR2 FNYEAQ. V was clipped by 5 bases and J by 1 base, with 16 bases between them. TCRdb fed the reads into MiXCR, producing one record per CDR3 protein. Of 35,000 or so distinct CDR3 sequences in the sample, roughly 49% were seen once. This TCR derives from a human donor in good health (CMV status not recorded). Some clones in this sample may be carry-over from other donors' samples. The gene calls are TRBV7-6 and TRBJ2-3, with D perhaps TRBD2 (5 bases). Specimen: CD8+ T cells from cultured PBMCs, collected from culture after CMV antigen stimulation. The CDR3 nucleotides read TGTGCCAGCAGCCGGTATCAGCGGAGCCGCACAGATACGCAGTATTTT. Its protein is CASSRYQRSRTDTQYF.